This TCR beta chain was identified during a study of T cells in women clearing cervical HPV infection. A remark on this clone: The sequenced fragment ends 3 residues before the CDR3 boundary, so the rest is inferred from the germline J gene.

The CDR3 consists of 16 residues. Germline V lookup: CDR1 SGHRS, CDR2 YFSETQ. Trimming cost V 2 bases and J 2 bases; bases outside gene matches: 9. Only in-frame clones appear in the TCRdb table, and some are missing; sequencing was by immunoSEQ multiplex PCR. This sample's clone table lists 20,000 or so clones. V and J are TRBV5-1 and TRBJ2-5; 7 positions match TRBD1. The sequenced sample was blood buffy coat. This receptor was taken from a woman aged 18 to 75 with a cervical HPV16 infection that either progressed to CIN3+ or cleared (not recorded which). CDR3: CASSFYGQEIQETQYF. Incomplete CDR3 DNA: TGCGCCAGCAGCTTCTACGGACAGGAGATACAAGAGACC.